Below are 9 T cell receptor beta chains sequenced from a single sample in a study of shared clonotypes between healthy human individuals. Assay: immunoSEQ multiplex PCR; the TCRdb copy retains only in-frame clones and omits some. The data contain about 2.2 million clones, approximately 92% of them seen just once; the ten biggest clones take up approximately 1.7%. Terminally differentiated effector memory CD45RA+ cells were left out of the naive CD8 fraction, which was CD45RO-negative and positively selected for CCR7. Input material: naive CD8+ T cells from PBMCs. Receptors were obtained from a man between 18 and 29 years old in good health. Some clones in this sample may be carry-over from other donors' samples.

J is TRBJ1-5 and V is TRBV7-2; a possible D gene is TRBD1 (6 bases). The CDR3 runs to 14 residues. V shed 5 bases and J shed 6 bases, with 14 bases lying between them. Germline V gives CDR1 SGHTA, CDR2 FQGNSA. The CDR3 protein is CASSPTGPRQPQHF. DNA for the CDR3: TGTGCCAGCAGCCCGACAGGACCACGTCAGCCCCAGCATTTT.

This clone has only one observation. CDR3 nucleotides: TGTGCCAGCAGTGAATCACAGGGGATAAGCACCTTC. This translates into CASSESQGISTF. The chain uses TRBV25-1 and TRBJ1-2; TRBD1 agrees at 7 bases. The CDR3 runs to 12 residues. The junction had 6 bases not matched to a gene; V was cut back by 1 base and J by 13 bases. Germline V gene sequence: CDR1 MGHDK, CDR2 SYGVNS.

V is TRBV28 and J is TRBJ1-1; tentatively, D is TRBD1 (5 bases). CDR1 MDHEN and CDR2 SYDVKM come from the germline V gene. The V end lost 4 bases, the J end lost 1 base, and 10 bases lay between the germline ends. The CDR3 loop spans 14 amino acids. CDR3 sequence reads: CASSSGLRNTEAFF. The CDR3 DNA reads TGTGCCAGCAGTTCGGGACTGCGGAACACTGAAGCTTTCTTT.

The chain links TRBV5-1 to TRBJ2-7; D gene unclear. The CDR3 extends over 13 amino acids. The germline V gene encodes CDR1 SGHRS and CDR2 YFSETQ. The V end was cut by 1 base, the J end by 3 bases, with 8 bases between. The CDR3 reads CASSLSVVYEQYF. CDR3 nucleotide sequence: TGCGCCAGCAGCTTGTCCGTTGTCTACGAGCAGTACTTC.

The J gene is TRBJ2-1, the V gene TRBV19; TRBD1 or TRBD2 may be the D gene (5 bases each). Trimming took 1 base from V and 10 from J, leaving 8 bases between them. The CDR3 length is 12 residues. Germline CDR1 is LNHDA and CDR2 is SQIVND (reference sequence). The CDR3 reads CASSIGGTEQFF. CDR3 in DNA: TGTGCCAGTAGTATAGGGGGGACCGAGCAGTTCTTC.

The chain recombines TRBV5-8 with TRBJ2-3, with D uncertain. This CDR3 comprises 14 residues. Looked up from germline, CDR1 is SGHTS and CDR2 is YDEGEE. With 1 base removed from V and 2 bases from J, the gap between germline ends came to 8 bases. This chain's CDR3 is CASSLMANTDTQYF. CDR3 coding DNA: TGTGCCAGCAGCTTGATGGCTAACACAGATACGCAGTATTTT.

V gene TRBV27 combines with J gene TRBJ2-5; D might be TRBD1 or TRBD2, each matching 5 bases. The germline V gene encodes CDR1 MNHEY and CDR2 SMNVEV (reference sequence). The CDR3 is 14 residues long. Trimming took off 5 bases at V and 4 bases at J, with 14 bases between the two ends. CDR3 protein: CASSPKKRGETQYF. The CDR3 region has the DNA TGTGCCAGCAGTCCAAAAAAGAGGGGAGAGACCCAGTACTTC.

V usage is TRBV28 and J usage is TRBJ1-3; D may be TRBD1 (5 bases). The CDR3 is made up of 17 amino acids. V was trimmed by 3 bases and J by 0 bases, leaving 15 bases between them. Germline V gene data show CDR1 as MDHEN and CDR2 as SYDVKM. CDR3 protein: CASSFGGFRVSGNTIYF. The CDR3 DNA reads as TGTGCCAGCAGTTTCGGGGGGTTCAGGGTCTCTGGAAACACCATATATTTT.

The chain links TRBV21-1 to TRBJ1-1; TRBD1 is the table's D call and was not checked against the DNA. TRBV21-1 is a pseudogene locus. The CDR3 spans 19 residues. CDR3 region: CASSKVSRTGGRRCTEAFF. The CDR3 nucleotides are TGTGCCAGCAGCAAAGTATCTAGGACAGGGGGCCGCCGGTGCACTGAAGCTTTCTTT.